These T cell receptor beta chains were read from a single sample in a study of long-term antiretroviral therapy in people with HIV. Libraries were prepared by immunoSEQ multiplex PCR; TCRdb keeps only in-frame clonotypes and omits some of them. The sample yields 20,000 to 30,000 clones, more than 75% seen once. This specimen consisted of unsorted PBMCs, obtained 4.7 to 5 years after starting antiretroviral therapy. These receptors were collected from a man aged 35 to 55 with HIV. Each CDR3 is given with its conserved first and last residue. A D gene is named only where the DNA matches it firmly.

d_gene: -; j_gene: TRBJ2-2; v_gene: TRBV7-8; CDR3aa: CASSLRLLSGNSGELFF; CDR3nt: TGTGCCAGCAGCCTCCGCCTGCTATCCGGGAATTCCGGGGAGCTGTTTTTT
d_gene: -; j_gene: TRBJ1-1; v_gene: TRBV2; CDR3aa: CASLRDTSSSTEAFF; CDR3nt: TGTGCCAGCCTCCGGGACACCTCCAGTTCCACTGAAGCTTTCTTT
d_gene: TRBD2; j_gene: TRBJ2-5; v_gene: TRBV5-4; CDR3aa: CASSLGGVLSTEQYF; CDR3nt: TGTGCCAGCAGCCTGGGGGGGGTTCTAAGCACGGAACAGTACTTC
d_gene: -; j_gene: TRBJ2-1; v_gene: TRBV6-4; CDR3aa: CASSEGGHNEQFF; CDR3nt: TGTGCCAGCAGTGAAGGCGGCCACAATGAGCAGTTCTTC
d_gene: TRBD1; j_gene: TRBJ2-7; v_gene: TRBV28; CDR3aa: CASRAGQAQSYEQYF; CDR3nt: TGTGCCAGCAGGGCGGGACAGGCCCAATCCTACGAGCAGTACTTC
d_gene: TRBD1; j_gene: TRBJ1-5; v_gene: TRBV5-1; CDR3aa: CASSPTGGQGQPQHF; CDR3nt: TGCGCCAGCAGCCCAACAGGGGGTCAGGGTCAGCCCCAGCATTTT
d_gene: -; j_gene: TRBJ1-6; v_gene: TRBV16; CDR3aa: CASSQSAGLGSPLHF; CDR3nt: TGTGCCAGCAGCCAATCCGCAGGGTTAGGTTCACCCCTCCACTTT
d_gene: TRBD2; j_gene: TRBJ2-3; v_gene: TRBV6-5; CDR3aa: CASSRTSGYTDTQYF; CDR3nt: TGTGCCAGCAGCCGTACTAGCGGTTACACAGATACGCAGTATTTT
d_gene: -; j_gene: TRBJ1-2; v_gene: TRBV7-2; CDR3aa: CASSPGSVYGYTF; CDR3nt: TGTGCCAGCAGCCCGGGCTCCGTCTATGGCTACACCTTC
d_gene: -; j_gene: TRBJ1-5; v_gene: TRBV19; CDR3aa: CATDTTALSNQPQHF; CDR3nt: TGTGCCACCGATACGACAGCGTTAAGCAATCAGCCCCAGCATTTT
d_gene: -; j_gene: TRBJ2-7; v_gene: TRBV5-6; CDR3aa: CASSFGGAYEQYF; CDR3nt: TGTGCCAGCAGCTTTGGAGGGGCCTACGAGCAGTACTTC
d_gene: -; j_gene: TRBJ2-7; v_gene: TRBV6-5; CDR3aa: CASSDSQGTEQYF; CDR3nt: TGTGCCAGCAGTGATTCACAGGGAACCGAGCAGTACTTC
d_gene: -; j_gene: TRBJ1-5; v_gene: TRBV10-3; CDR3aa: CAITDRERSNQPQHF; CDR3nt: TGTGCCATCACTGACAGAGAACGGAGCAATCAGCCCCAGCATTTT
d_gene: TRBD1; j_gene: TRBJ2-5; v_gene: TRBV5-1; CDR3aa: CASSFLTGPEETQYF; CDR3nt: TGCGCCAGCAGCTTCCTGACAGGGCCCGAAGAGACCCAGTACTTC
d_gene: -; j_gene: TRBJ2-3; v_gene: TRBV6-1; CDR3aa: CASTPGTTSTDTQYF; CDR3nt: TGTGCCAGCACCCCCGGGACCACTAGCACAGATACGCAGTATTTT
d_gene: -; j_gene: TRBJ1-5; v_gene: TRBV19; CDR3aa: CASSNRDSNQPQHF; CDR3nt: TGTGCCAGTAGTAACCGGGACAGCAATCAGCCCCAGCATTTT
d_gene: TRBD2; j_gene: TRBJ2-7; v_gene: TRBV5-6; CDR3aa: CASSLGGGLAGYEQYF; CDR3nt: TGTGCCAGCAGCTTGGGGGGGGGACTAGCGGGGTACGAGCAGTACTTC
d_gene: -; j_gene: TRBJ2-7; v_gene: TRBV11-2; CDR3aa: CASRAGLATYHEQYF; CDR3nt: TGTGCCAGCAGGGCGGGACTGGCTACCTACCACGAGCAGTACTTC
d_gene: -; j_gene: TRBJ2-3; v_gene: TRBV10-3; CDR3aa: CAISEASIDTQYF; CDR3nt: TGTGCCATCAGTGAGGCTTCCATAGATACGCAGTATTTT
d_gene: TRBD2; j_gene: TRBJ2-5; v_gene: TRBV5-1; CDR3aa: CASSFSTSGLETQYF; CDR3nt: TGCGCCAGCAGCTTCTCGACTAGCGGTCTAGAGACCCAGTACTTC
d_gene: TRBD1; j_gene: TRBJ2-7; v_gene: TRBV19; CDR3aa: CASSIAGQGGYEQYF; CDR3nt: TGTGCCAGTAGTATAGCGGGACAGGGGGGCTACGAGCAGTACTTC
d_gene: -; j_gene: TRBJ2-2; v_gene: TRBV7-3; CDR3aa: CASSLSGENTGELFF; CDR3nt: TGTGCCAGCAGCTTATCAGGGGAGAACACCGGGGAGCTGTTTTTT
d_gene: -; j_gene: TRBJ1-2; v_gene: TRBV4-1; CDR3aa: CASSQVGYHGYTF; CDR3nt: TGCGCCAGCAGCCAAGTGGGGTACCATGGCTACACCTTC